The entry that follows covers one TCR beta chain sequence. The entry originates in a study of blood T cell repertoires in COVID-19. For the study at large: PBMCs, B-cell-depleted T cells, or T cells were the source of the cDNA or gDNA that made up the material.

The ends were cut back, 6 bases at V and 14 bases at J, with 17 bases in the middle. CDR3 length equals 13 residues. Germline-derived CDR1 and CDR2 are MNHEY and SVGAGI. Assay used: immunoSEQ multiplex PCR; TCRdb lists only in-frame clones, some missing. The repertoire has around 140,000 clones, around 87% of them found once; the top ten carry 13%. The J gene is TRBJ1-6, the V gene TRBV6-5; D might be TRBD1 (6 bases). Sequencing used peripheral blood. The sequence was obtained from a man between 18 and 29 years old with COVID-19, enrolled during active disease. For the CDR3, the DNA is TGTGCCAGCAGGGAGACAGGCCCGGGCGCCCTCCACTTT. Translating gives CASRETGPGALHF.